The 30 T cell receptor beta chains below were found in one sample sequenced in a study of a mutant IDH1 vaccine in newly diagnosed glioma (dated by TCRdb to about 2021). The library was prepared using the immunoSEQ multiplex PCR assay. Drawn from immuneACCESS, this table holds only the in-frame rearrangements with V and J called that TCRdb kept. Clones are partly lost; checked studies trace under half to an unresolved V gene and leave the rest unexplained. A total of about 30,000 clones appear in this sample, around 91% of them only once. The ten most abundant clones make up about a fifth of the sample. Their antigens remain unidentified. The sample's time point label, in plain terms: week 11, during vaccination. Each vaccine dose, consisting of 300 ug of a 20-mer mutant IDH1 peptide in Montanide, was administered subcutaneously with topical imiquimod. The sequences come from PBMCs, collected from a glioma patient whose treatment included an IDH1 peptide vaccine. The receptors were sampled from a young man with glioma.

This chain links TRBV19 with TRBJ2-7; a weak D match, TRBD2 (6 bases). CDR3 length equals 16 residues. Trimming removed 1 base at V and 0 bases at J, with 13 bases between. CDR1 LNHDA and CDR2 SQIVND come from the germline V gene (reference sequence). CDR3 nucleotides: TGTGCCAGTAGTATAGGTGGGACTGCGAGCTCCTACGAGCAGTACTTC. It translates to CASSIGGTASSYEQYF.

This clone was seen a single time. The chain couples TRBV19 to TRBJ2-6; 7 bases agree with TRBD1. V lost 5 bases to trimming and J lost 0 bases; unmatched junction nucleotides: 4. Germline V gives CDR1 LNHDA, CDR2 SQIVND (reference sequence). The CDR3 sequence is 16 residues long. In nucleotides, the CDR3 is TGTGCCAGTAGTCGGGACAGCTCCTCTGGGGCCAACGTCCTGACTTTC. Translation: CASSRDSSSGANVLTF.

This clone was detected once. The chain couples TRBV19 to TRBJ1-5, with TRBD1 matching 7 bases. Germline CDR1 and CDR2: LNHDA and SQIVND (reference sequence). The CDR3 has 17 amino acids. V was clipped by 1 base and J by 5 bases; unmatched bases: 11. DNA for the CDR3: TGTGCCAGTAGTATAGCACATCACAGGGGATTCGATCAGCCCCAGCATTTT. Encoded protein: CASSIAHHRGFDQPQHF.

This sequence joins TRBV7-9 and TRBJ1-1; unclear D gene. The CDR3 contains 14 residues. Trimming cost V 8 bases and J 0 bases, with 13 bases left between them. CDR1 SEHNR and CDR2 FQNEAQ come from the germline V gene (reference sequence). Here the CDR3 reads CASSPEGMNTEAFF. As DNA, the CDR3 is TGTGCCAGCTCCCCGGAGGGTATGAACACTGAAGCTTTCTTT.

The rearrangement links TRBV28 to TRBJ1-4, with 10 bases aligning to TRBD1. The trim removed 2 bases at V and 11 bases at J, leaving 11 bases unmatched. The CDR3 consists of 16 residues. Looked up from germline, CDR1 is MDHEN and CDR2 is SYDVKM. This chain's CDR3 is CASSLEWDRGMWKLFF. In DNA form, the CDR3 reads TGTGCCAGCAGTTTAGAGTGGGACAGGGGCATGTGGAAACTGTTTTTT.

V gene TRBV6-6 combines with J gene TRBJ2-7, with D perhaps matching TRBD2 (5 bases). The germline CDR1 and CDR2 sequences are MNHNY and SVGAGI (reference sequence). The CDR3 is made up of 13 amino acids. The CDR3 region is CVSGDADSYEQYF. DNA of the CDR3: TGTGTCTCCGGGGATGCGGACTCCTACGAGCAGTACTTC.

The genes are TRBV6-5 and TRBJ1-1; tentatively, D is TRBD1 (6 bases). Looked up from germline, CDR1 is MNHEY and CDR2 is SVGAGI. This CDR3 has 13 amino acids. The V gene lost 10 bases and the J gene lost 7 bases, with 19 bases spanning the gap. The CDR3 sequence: CATHWRGGSEAFF. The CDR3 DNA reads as TGTGCCACCCATTGGAGGGGGGGGAGTGAAGCTTTCTTT.

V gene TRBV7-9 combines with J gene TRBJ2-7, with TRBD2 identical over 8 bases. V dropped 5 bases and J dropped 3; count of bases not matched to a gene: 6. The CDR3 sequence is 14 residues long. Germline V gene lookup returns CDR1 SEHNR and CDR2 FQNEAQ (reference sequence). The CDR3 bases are TGTGCCAGCAGCCCCGGGCTAGCGGGCTACGAGCAGTACTTC. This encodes CASSPGLAGYEQYF.

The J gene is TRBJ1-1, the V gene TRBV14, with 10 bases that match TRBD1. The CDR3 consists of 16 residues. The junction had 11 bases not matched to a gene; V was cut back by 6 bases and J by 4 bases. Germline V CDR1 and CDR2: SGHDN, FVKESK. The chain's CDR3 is CASRKGQGPWGTEAFF. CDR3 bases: TGTGCCAGCAGAAAGGGACAGGGGCCCTGGGGCACTGAAGCTTTCTTT.

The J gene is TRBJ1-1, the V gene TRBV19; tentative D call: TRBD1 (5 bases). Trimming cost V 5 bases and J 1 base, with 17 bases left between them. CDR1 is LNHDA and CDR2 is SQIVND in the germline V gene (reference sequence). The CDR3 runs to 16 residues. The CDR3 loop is CASSPQPGRRNTEAFF. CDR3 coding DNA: TGTGCCAGTAGTCCCCAACCGGGACGGAGGAACACTGAAGCTTTCTTT.

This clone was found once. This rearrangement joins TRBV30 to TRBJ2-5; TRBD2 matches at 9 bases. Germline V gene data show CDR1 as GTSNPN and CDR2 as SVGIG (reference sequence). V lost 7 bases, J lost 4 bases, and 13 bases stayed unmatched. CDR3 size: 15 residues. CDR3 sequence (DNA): TGTGCCTCCACTTCGCGGGAGGGCCTAATAGAGACCCAGTACTTC. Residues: CASTSREGLIETQYF.

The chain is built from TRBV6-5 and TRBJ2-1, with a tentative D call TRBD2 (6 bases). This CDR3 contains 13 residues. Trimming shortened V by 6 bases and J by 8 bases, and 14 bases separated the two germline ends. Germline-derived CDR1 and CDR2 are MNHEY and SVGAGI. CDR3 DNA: TGTGCCAGCAGCCGGGAGCGGGCGCATGAGCAGTTCTTC. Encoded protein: CASSRERAHEQFF.

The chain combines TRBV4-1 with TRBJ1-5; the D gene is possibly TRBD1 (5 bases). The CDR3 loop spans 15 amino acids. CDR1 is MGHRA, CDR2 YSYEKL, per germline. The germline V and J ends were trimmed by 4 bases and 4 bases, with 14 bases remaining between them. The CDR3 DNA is TGCGCCAGCAGCCTGGGAGGGACCGAGAATCAGCCCCAGCATTTT. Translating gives CASSLGGTENQPQHF.

The CDR3 is CASSLVLGINNEQFF. The CDR3 DNA reads as TGTGCCAGCAGCTTAGTACTGGGAATCAACAATGAGCAGTTCTTC. The genes are TRBV7-9 and TRBJ2-1; unclear D gene. The CDR3 length is 15 residues. Trimming shortened V by 1 base and J by 5 bases, and 12 bases separated the two germline ends. Germline values: CDR1 SEHNR, CDR2 FQNEAQ (reference sequence).

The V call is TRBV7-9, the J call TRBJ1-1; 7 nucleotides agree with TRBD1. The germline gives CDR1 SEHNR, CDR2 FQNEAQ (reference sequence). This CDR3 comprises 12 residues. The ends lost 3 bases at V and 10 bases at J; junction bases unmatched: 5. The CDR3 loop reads CASSFSGGGAFF. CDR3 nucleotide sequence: TGTGCCAGCAGCTTTTCAGGGGGGGGAGCTTTCTTT. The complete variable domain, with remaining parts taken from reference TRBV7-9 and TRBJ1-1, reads DTGVSQNPRHKITKRGQNVTFRCDPISEHNRLYWYRQTLGQGPEFLTYFQNEAQLEKSRLLSDRFSAERPKGSFSTLEIQRTEQGDSAMYLCASSFSGGGAFFGQGTRLTVV.

The CDR3 nucleotides read TGTGCCAGCACGATCCAGTCCCCGCTCGGAGATACGCAGTATTTT. Its protein product is CASTIQSPLGDTQYF. V usage is TRBV6-5 and J usage is TRBJ2-3; D is unresolved. V shed 7 bases and J shed 5 bases, with 19 bases lying between them. The CDR3 loop spans 15 amino acids. Germline V CDR1 and CDR2: MNHEY, SVGAGI.

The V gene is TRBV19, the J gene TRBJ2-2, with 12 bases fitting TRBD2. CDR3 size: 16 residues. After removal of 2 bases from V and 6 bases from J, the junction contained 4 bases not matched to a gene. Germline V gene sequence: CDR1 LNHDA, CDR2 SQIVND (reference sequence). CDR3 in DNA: TGTGCCAGTAGTATAATCCTAGCGGGAGGGCCCGGGGAGCTGTTTTTT. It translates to CASSIILAGGPGELFF.

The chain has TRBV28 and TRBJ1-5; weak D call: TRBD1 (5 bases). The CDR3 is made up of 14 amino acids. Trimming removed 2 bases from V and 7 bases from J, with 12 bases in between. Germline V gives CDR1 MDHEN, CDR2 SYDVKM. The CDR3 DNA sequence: TGTGCCAGCAGTTTAAGGGGAAGAGGACAGCCCCAGCATTTT. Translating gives CASSLRGRGQPQHF.

CDR3 sequence: CASSDQGSYYGYTF. Written as DNA, the CDR3 is TGTGCCAGCAGTGACCAGGGTTCATACTATGGCTACACCTTC. V usage is TRBV6-1 and J usage is TRBJ1-2; D is possibly TRBD1 (5 bases). Germline V lookup: CDR1 MNHNS, CDR2 SASEGT. The ends were cut back, 3 bases at V and 3 bases at J, with 11 bases in the middle. The CDR3 length is 14 residues.

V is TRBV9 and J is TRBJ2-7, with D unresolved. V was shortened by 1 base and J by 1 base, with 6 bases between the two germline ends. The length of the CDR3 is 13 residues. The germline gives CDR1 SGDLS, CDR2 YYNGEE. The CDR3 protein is CASSVSRSYEQYF. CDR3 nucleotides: TGTGCCAGCAGCGTATCGAGATCCTACGAGCAGTACTTC.

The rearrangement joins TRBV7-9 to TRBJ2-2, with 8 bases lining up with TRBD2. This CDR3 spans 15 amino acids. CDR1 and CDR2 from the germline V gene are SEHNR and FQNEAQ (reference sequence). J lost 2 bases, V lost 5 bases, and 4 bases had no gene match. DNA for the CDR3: TGTGCCAGCAGCCCTGGGACTAGAAACACCGGGGAGCTGTTTTTT. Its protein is CASSPGTRNTGELFF. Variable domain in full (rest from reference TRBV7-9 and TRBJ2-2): DTGVSQNPRHKITKRGQNVTFRCDPISEHNRLYWYRQTLGQGPEFLTYFQNEAQLEKSRLLSDRFSAERPKGSFSTLEIQRTEQGDSAMYLCASSPGTRNTGELFFGEGSRLTVL.

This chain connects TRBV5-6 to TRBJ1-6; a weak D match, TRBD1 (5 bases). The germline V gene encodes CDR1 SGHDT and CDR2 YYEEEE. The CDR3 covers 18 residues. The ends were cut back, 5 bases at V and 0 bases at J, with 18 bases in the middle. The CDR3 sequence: CASSKKGQRSSYNSPLHF. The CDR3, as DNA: TGTGCCAGCAGTAAGAAGGGGCAGCGCAGCTCCTATAATTCACCCCTCCACTTT.

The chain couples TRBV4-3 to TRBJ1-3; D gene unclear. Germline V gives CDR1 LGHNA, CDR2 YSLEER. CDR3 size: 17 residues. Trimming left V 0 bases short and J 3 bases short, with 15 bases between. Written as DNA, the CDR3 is TGCGCCAGCAGCCAAGATCCGCCGGGAGGTGGTGGAAACACCATATATTTT. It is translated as CASSQDPPGGGGNTIYF.

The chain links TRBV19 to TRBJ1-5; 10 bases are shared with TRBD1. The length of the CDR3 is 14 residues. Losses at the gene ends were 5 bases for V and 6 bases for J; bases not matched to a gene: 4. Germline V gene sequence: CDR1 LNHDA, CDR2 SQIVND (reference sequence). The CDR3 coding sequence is TGTGCCAGTAGTTTGGACAGGGGGAGTCAGCCCCAGCATTTT. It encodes CASSLDRGSQPQHF.

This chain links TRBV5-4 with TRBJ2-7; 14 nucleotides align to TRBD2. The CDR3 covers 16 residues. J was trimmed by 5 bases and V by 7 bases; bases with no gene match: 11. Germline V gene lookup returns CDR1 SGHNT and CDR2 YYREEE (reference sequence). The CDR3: CASGGTSGSRRNEQYF. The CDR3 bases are TGTGCCAGCGGGGGGACTAGCGGGAGTCGACGGAACGAGCAGTACTTC.

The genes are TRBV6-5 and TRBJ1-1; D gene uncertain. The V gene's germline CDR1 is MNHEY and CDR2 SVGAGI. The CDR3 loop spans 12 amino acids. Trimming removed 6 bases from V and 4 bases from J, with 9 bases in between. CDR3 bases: TGTGCCAGCAGATCATTGAGCACTGAAGCTTTCTTT. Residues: CASRSLSTEAFF.

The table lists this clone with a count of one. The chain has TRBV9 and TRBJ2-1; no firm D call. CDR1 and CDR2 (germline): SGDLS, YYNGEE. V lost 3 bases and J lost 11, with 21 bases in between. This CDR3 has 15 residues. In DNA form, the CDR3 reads TGTGCCAGCAGCGGTAGTAGTCTTACCACTACTAAGCAGTTCTTC. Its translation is CASSGSSLTTTKQFF.

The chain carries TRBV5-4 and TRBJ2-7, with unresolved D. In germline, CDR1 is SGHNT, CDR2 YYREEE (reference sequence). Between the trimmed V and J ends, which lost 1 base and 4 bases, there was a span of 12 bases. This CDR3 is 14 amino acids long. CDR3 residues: CASSLMMSGYEQYF. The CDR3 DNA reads TGTGCCAGCAGCTTGATGATGTCCGGGTACGAGCAGTACTTC. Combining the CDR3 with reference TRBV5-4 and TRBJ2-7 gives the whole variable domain ETGVTQSPTHLIKTRGQQVTLRCSSQSGHNTVSWYQQALGQGPQFIFQYYREEENGRGNFPPRFSGLQFPNYSSELNVNALELDDSALYLCASSLMMSGYEQYFGPGTRLTVT.

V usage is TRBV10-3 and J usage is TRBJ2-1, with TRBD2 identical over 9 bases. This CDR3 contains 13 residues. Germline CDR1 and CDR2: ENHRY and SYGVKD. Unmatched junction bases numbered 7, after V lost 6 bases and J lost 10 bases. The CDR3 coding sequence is TGTGCCATCAGGATAGCGGGAGACGGGGAGCAGTTCTTC. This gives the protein CAIRIAGDGEQFF.

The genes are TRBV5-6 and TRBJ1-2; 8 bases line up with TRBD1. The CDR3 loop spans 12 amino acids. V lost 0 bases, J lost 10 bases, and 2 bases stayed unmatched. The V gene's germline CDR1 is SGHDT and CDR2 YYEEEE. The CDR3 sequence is CASSLATGAYTF. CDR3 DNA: TGTGCCAGCAGCTTGGCGACAGGGGCCTACACCTTC.